The 17 T cell receptor beta chains below come from one sample, sequenced in a study of resident and recirculating memory T cells in vitiligo. Sequencing used immunoSEQ multiplex PCR; TCRdb keeps in-frame clones, though not all of them. Counted here are about 45,000 clones, around 90% occurring once; the ten biggest clones make up over 3.5%. Sequences were obtained from blood. The origin of the receptors is a male donor with vitiligo.

This chain links TRBV6-5 with TRBJ2-5; 7 bases match TRBD2. Germline V CDR1 and CDR2: MNHEY, SVGAGI. The CDR3 has 15 amino acids. V dropped 0 bases and J dropped 5; count of bases not matched to a gene: 6. Here the CDR3 DNA reads TGTGCCAGCAGTTACTCCACAGCGGGGAAGGAGACCCAGTACTTC. It translates to CASSYSTAGKETQYF.

The chain has TRBV11-2 and TRBJ2-3; TRBD1 might be the D (6 bases). The CDR3 spans 13 residues. Trimming cost V 1 base and J 5 bases, with 7 bases left between them. From germline, CDR1 is SGHAT and CDR2 FQNNGV. In DNA form, the CDR3 reads TGTGCCAGCAGCTTAGTAGGGGGAGATACGCAGTATTTT. The encoded protein is CASSLVGGDTQYF. The entire variable domain, with the rest obtained from reference TRBV11-2 and TRBJ2-3, is as follows: EAGVAQSPRYKIIEKRQSVAFWCNPISGHATLYWYQQILGQGPKLLIQFQNNGVVDDSQLPKDRFSAERLKGVDSTLKIQPAKLEDSAVYLCASSLVGGDTQYFGPGTRLTVL.

The sample holds one count of this clone. The rearrangement uses TRBV11-2 and TRBJ1-3; D possibly corresponds to TRBD1 (5 bases). The V gene's germline CDR1 is SGHAT and CDR2 FQNNGV. This CDR3 region has 12 residues. The ends were cut back, 5 bases at V and 8 bases at J, with 10 bases in the middle. The CDR3 region is CASSIRGDTIYF. The CDR3 nucleotides read TGTGCCAGCAGCATACGGGGGGACACCATATATTTT.

The rearrangement links TRBV4-3 to TRBJ2-7; 11 bases align to TRBD2. V shed 8 bases, J shed 3 bases, and the junction held 9 bases outside the gene matches. The CDR3 length is 15 residues. The V gene's germline CDR1 is LGHNA and CDR2 YSLEER. The CDR3 loop reads CASAFGGLAVYEQYF. The CDR3 DNA reads as TGCGCCAGCGCCTTTGGGGGACTAGCGGTCTACGAGCAGTACTTC.

The chain uses TRBV5-4 and TRBJ2-7, with a weak D call TRBD2 (6 bases). Per germline, CDR1 SGHNT and CDR2 YYREEE (reference sequence). The CDR3 spans 15 residues. V lost 2 bases to trimming and J lost 2 bases, with 14 bases between them. For the CDR3, the DNA is TGTGCCAGCAGCTTAACCAGACGGGGGACCTACGAGCAGTACTTC. Translating gives CASSLTRRGTYEQYF.

Sample share makes this clone medium-sized. The V and J genes are TRBV4-1 and TRBJ2-1; 7 bases are shared with TRBD2. V dropped 4 bases and J dropped 0; count of bases not matched to a gene: 9. The CDR3 consists of 17 residues. The germline V gene has CDR1 MGHRA and CDR2 YSYEKL. In DNA form, the CDR3 reads TGCGCCAGCAGCCCGCGGGGGACCAAGAGCTCCTACAATGAGCAGTTCTTC. This gives the protein CASSPRGTKSSYNEQFF.

This clone is a singleton in its sample. The V call is TRBV9, the J call TRBJ2-1, with 8 bases fitting TRBD2. Per the germline V gene, CDR1 is SGDLS and CDR2 is YYNGEE. V shed 6 bases, J shed 7 bases, and the junction held 6 bases outside the gene matches. This CDR3 is 13 amino acids long. The CDR3 nucleotides read TGTGCCAGCACAAACGGGGGGGCGAATGAGCAGTTCTTC. The encoded protein is CASTNGGANEQFF.

The V call is TRBV5-4, the J call TRBJ1-2; D not certain. Trimming cost V 4 bases and J 7 bases, with 14 bases left between them. There are 13 residues in the CDR3. CDR1 and CDR2 (germline): SGHNT, YYREEE (reference sequence). In nucleotides, the CDR3 is TGTGCCAGCAGCCAGGTTTTTCAGTCTGGCTACACCTTC. Translated, it gives CASSQVFQSGYTF.

Only one count was recorded for this clone. The chain has TRBV9 and TRBJ2-1; TRBD1 matches 10 bases. The V gene end was trimmed by 3 bases and the J gene end by 6 bases; junction bases not matched to a gene: 9. Germline V gene sequence: CDR1 SGDLS, CDR2 YYNGEE. This CDR3 has 16 residues. This chain's CDR3 is CASSARQGASPNEQFF. Written as DNA, the CDR3 is TGTGCCAGCAGCGCTAGACAGGGGGCGAGCCCCAATGAGCAGTTCTTC.

This clone has just one count. This chain joins TRBV12-5 and TRBJ1-5; D not resolved. V was cut by 6 bases and J by 0 bases, with 6 bases left in between. The V gene's germline CDR1 is LGHNT and CDR2 FRNRAP. This CDR3 spans 13 amino acids. The CDR3 is CASGEGSNQPQHF. CDR3 nucleotide sequence: TGTGCTAGTGGAGAGGGTAGCAATCAGCCCCAGCATTTT. The full variable domain, completed using reference TRBV12-5 and TRBJ1-5, is DARVTQTPRHKVTEMGQEVTMRCQPILGHNTVFWYRQTMMQGLELLAYFRNRAPLDDSGMPKDRFSAEMPDATLATLKIQPSEPRDSAVYFCASGEGSNQPQHFGDGTRLSIL.

This rearrangement joins TRBV7-2 to TRBJ2-1, with 7 bases aligning to TRBD2. V lost 2 bases and J lost 3; bases outside the gene matches: 4. From germline, CDR1 is SGHTA and CDR2 FQGNSA. CDR3 size: 15 residues. The CDR3 reads CASSLTGGRYNEQFF. The CDR3, as DNA: TGTGCCAGCAGCTTAACGGGGGGTCGCTACAATGAGCAGTTCTTC. Full variable domain (missing parts from reference TRBV7-2 and TRBJ2-1): GAGVSQSPSNKVTEKGKDVELRCDPISGHTALYWYRQSLGQGLEFLIYFQGNSAPDKSGLPSDRFSAERTGGSVSTLTIQRTQQEDSAVYLCASSLTGGRYNEQFFGPGTRLTVL.

This sequence joins TRBV19 and TRBJ1-1; D is uncertain. Germline V CDR1 and CDR2: LNHDA, SQIVND (reference sequence). The V end lost 9 bases, the J end lost 8 bases, and 13 bases lay between the germline ends. The CDR3 is made up of 11 amino acids. The CDR3: CASSGSSEAFF. The CDR3, as DNA: TGTGCCAGCAGTGGGAGTTCGGAAGCTTTCTTT.

This chain joins TRBV10-3 and TRBJ1-5; 7 nucleotides agree with TRBD1. The CDR3 length is 14 residues. From germline, CDR1 is ENHRY and CDR2 SYGVKD. Trimming took 6 bases from V and 7 from J; bases not matched to a gene: 9. CDR3 protein: CAISRQGPGQPQHF. The CDR3 coding sequence is TGTGCCATCAGCCGACAGGGACCAGGACAGCCCCAGCATTTT.

The chain is built from TRBV27 and TRBJ2-7; 8 bases are a match to TRBD1. Germline loops: CDR1 MNHEY, CDR2 SMNVEV (reference sequence). The CDR3 length is 15 residues. The V segment lost 5 bases and the J segment 7 bases; nucleotides outside the gene matches: 13. For the CDR3, the DNA is TGTGCCAGCAGTGCAGGCCGACAGGGGTCCGGGGAGCAGTACTTC. It yields the protein CASSAGRQGSGEQYF.

This CDR3 reads CASSSGTANTEAFF. The CDR3 DNA sequence: TGTGCCAGCAGCTCCGGGACAGCTAACACTGAAGCTTTCTTT. The V gene is TRBV7-9, the J gene TRBJ1-1; 7 bases are shared with TRBD1. The CDR3 loop spans 14 amino acids. CDR1 and CDR2 (germline): SEHNR, FQNEAQ (reference sequence). The V gene end was trimmed by 4 bases and the J gene end by 2 bases; junction bases not matched to a gene: 4.

The rearrangement uses TRBV5-6 and TRBJ2-5; 7 bases map to TRBD2. CDR3 length: 16 residues. CDR1 is SGHDT and CDR2 is YYEEEE in the germline V gene. The V and J ends lost 3 bases and 4 bases, in that order; junction bases with no gene match: 12. CDR3 sequence reads: CASSWGTGGGRETQYF. The CDR3 nucleotides read TGTGCCAGCAGCTGGGGGACGGGGGGAGGTCGAGAGACCCAGTACTTC.

This clone was detected only a few times. The V call is TRBV9, the J call TRBJ1-3; no definite D call. Germline lookup yields CDR1 SGDLS and CDR2 YYNGEE. The CDR3 is 15 residues long. The V gene lost 3 bases and the J gene lost 2 bases, with 12 bases spanning the gap. The CDR3: CASSAGRITGNTIYF. For the CDR3, the DNA is TGTGCCAGCAGCGCCGGCAGGATCACTGGAAACACCATATATTTT.